Below are 20 T cell receptor beta chains sequenced from a single sample in a study of cytomegalovirus exposure and HLA in healthy donors. The PCR was carried out with 60 Vbeta primers and 13 Jbeta primers. Clones were read by immunoSEQ multiplex PCR, and TCRdb kept only the in-frame ones, dropping some. The sample lists over 120,000 clones; approximately 80% were seen once. Sequenced input: PBMCs. Receptor source: a male donor in good health and CMV-seronegative.

The chain has TRBV6-6 and TRBJ1-5; D is possibly TRBD1 (6 bases). The V and J ends lost 10 bases and 4 bases respectively, with 17 bases between them. The CDR3 covers 14 residues. Germline values: CDR1 MNHNY, CDR2 SVGAGI (reference sequence). The CDR3 DNA sequence: TGTGCCACGGACCAGGGGAAGATTAATCAGCCCCAGCATTTT. Translated, it gives CATDQGKINQPQHF.

The V gene is TRBV11-3, the J gene TRBJ2-1, with D perhaps TRBD2 (7 bases). CDR1 is SGHNT and CDR2 is YENEEA in the germline V gene. This CDR3 region has 12 residues. With 2 bases removed from V and 9 bases from J, the gap between germline ends came to 8 bases. CDR3 DNA sequence: TGTGCCAGCAGCTTAAGGGGGGGTGAGCAGTTCTTC. The encoded protein is CASSLRGGEQFF.

The chain uses TRBV10-2 and TRBJ2-1, with 7 bases identical to TRBD2. This CDR3 is 18 amino acids long. The trim removed 6 bases at V and 0 bases at J, leaving 14 bases unmatched. Looked up from germline, CDR1 is WSHSY and CDR2 is SAAADI. The CDR3 protein is CASSGTNILWSSYNEQFF. CDR3 in DNA: TGCGCCAGCAGCGGGACTAACATACTCTGGAGCTCCTACAATGAGCAGTTCTTC.

The CDR3 DNA follows: TGTGCCAGCAGCGCTGGGACAAGGCAATATAGCAATCAGCCCCAGCATTTT. Translating it yields CASSAGTRQYSNQPQHF. This chain links TRBV2 with TRBJ1-5; D possibly corresponds to TRBD1 (6 bases). Germline loops: CDR1 SNHLY, CDR2 FYNNEI. The CDR3 totals 17 residues. V was clipped by 6 bases and J by 0 bases, with 18 bases between them.

The rearrangement joins TRBV7-9 to TRBJ2-5; D gene unclear. Germline CDR1 is SEHNR and CDR2 is FQNEAQ (reference sequence). V was clipped by 0 bases and J by 0 bases, with 5 bases between them. The CDR3 extends over 14 amino acids. DNA of the CDR3: TGTGCCAGCAGCTTAGCGGAGTACCAAGAGACCCAGTACTTC. Translated: CASSLAEYQETQYF.

This sequence joins TRBV7-9 and TRBJ2-7; 10 positions match TRBD1. CDR1 is SEHNR, CDR2 FQNEAQ, per germline (reference sequence). This CDR3 is 19 amino acids long. V shed 4 bases and J 0 bases; nucleotides not matched to a gene: 15. CDR3 protein: CASSSFPGQGSERSYEQYF. For the CDR3, the DNA is TGTGCCAGCAGCTCTTTCCCGGGACAGGGGTCAGAACGCTCCTACGAGCAGTACTTC.

The rearrangement links TRBV19 to TRBJ2-7, with D perhaps matching TRBD1 (5 bases). This CDR3 is 14 amino acids long. V shed 3 bases and J shed 4 bases, with 13 bases lying between them. Germline CDR1 LNHDA, CDR2 SQIVND (reference sequence). The CDR3 sequence: CASSIPGREYEQYF. The DNA for the CDR3 is TGTGCCAGTAGTATTCCGGGCAGGGAATACGAGCAGTACTTC. The variable domain in full, completed from reference TRBV19 and TRBJ2-7, reads DGGITQSPKYLFRKEGQNVTLSCEQNLNHDAMYWYRQDPGQGLRLIYYSQIVNDFQKGDIAEGYSVSREKKESFPLTVTSAQKNPTAFYLCASSIPGREYEQYFGPGTRLTVT.

This clone was seen only once. The rearrangement joins TRBV12-5 to TRBJ1-1, with a tentative D call TRBD1 (6 bases). The CDR3 loop spans 14 amino acids. V dropped 0 bases and J dropped 4 bases, with 9 bases sitting between them. In germline, CDR1 is LGHNT, CDR2 FRNRAP. CDR3 DNA: TGTGCTAGTGGTTTGGTAGGGGGGGTCACTGAAGCTTTCTTT. Its translation: CASGLVGGVTEAFF.

The chain has TRBV12-5 and TRBJ1-5; D gene ambiguous. V was pared by 2 bases and J by 0 bases, with 8 bases between. This CDR3 has 15 residues. The V gene's germline CDR1 is LGHNT and CDR2 FRNRAP. CDR3 in DNA: TGTGCTAGTGGTTTGTCAGCGAATAGCAATCAGCCCCAGCATTTT. Its translation is CASGLSANSNQPQHF.

The V call is TRBV6-4, the J call TRBJ2-2; D might be TRBD2 (6 bases). CDR3 length equals 15 residues. The V end lost 6 bases, the J end lost 6 bases, and 17 bases lay between the germline ends. Germline CDR1 is MRHNA and CDR2 is SNTAGT. The chain's CDR3 is CASSRDGRWAGELFF. In DNA form, the CDR3 reads TGTGCCAGCAGCCGCGACGGGAGATGGGCCGGGGAGCTGTTTTTT.

On this clone: The same CDR3 arises from other DNA sequences in this sample as well. This chain links TRBV18 with TRBJ2-7, with 10 bases aligning to TRBD2. This CDR3 is built from 15 residues. Germline assignment: CDR1 KGHSH and CDR2 LQKENI. The trim removed 6 bases at V and 2 bases at J, leaving 7 bases unmatched. CDR3 residues: CASSPPSGSPYEQYF. In nucleotides, the CDR3 is TGTGCCAGCTCGCCCCCTAGCGGGAGCCCCTACGAGCAGTACTTC.

The CDR3 DNA reads as TGTGCCAGTAGGAGACTAGCGGAGAGCTCCTACAATGAGCAGTTCTTC. As protein: CASRRLAESSYNEQFF. The chain recombines TRBV19 with TRBJ2-1; 9 nucleotides agree with TRBD2. Germline-derived CDR1 and CDR2 are LNHDA and SQIVND (reference sequence). The CDR3 sequence is 16 residues long. The ends lost 6 bases at V and 0 bases at J; junction bases unmatched: 6.

The rearrangement links TRBV5-1 to TRBJ1-3; D unresolved. This CDR3 is built from 13 residues. The V gene lost 3 bases and the J gene lost 3 bases, with 7 bases spanning the gap. The germline CDR1 and CDR2 sequences are SGHRS and YFSETQ. The CDR3 region has the DNA TGCGCCAGCAGCTGGGAGCTTGGAAACACCATATATTTT. Its translation is CASSWELGNTIYF.

The rearrangement links TRBV9 to TRBJ1-6; 8 bases line up with TRBD1. V lost 2 bases to trimming and J lost 10 bases; unmatched junction nucleotides: 23. The CDR3 loop spans 20 amino acids. Germline values: CDR1 SGDLS, CDR2 YYNGEE. DNA for the CDR3: TGTGCCAGCAGCGTCGGCCCGGACAGGGTAGGGCCCGGAGGGGGATCACCCCTCCACTTT. Protein product: CASSVGPDRVGPGGGSPLHF.

The V call is TRBV2, the J call TRBJ1-4; 8 bases are a match to TRBD1. V lost 6 bases, J lost 8 bases, and 8 bases stayed unmatched. CDR1 SNHLY and CDR2 FYNNEI come from the germline V gene. The CDR3 has 14 residues. The chain's CDR3 is CASSETGDREKLFF. The CDR3 coding sequence is TGTGCCAGCAGCGAGACAGGGGACCGCGAAAAACTGTTTTTT.

The rearrangement links TRBV5-1 to TRBJ2-4, with D perhaps TRBD1 (5 bases). V was clipped by 4 bases and J by 8 bases, with 16 bases between them. Germline CDR1 and CDR2: SGHRS and YFSETQ. The CDR3 totals 14 residues. CDR3 protein: CASSGGQLGDIQYF. In nucleotides, the CDR3 is TGCGCCAGCAGCGGCGGCCAGTTAGGGGACATTCAGTACTTC.

The chain carries TRBV7-9 and TRBJ2-5; a possible D gene is TRBD1 (5 bases). The DNA end favors TRBJ2-7, so the J call may be wrong. The CDR3 has 15 amino acids. Germline CDR1 SEHNR, CDR2 FQNEAQ (reference sequence). The CDR3 DNA reads TGTGCCAGCAGCTTGGGGCAGTCCTTCTCCTACGAGCAGTACTTC. Amino acids: CASSLGQSFSYEQYF.

The CDR3 region is CASSEAGGGLREQYF. CDR3 DNA: TGTGCCAGCAGTGAAGCGGGCGGGGGACTACGGGAGCAGTACTTC. J is TRBJ2-7 and V is TRBV6-1, with 7 positions matching TRBD2. The germline gives CDR1 MNHNS, CDR2 SASEGT. The CDR3 is 15 amino acids. V dropped 0 bases and J dropped 7; count of bases not matched to a gene: 9.

The V gene is TRBV4-2, the J gene TRBJ1-2; D is unclear. Trimming took 1 base from V and 0 from J, leaving 9 bases between them. CDR1 is LGHNA, CDR2 YNFKEQ, per germline. The CDR3 totals 15 residues. The CDR3 DNA sequence: TGTGCCAGCAGCCAAGCGGAGGTCTCTAACTATGGCTACACCTTC. This sequence encodes CASSQAEVSNYGYTF.

This clone came up a few times. The chain carries TRBV29-1 and TRBJ1-4; a possible D gene is TRBD1 (5 bases). In germline, CDR1 is SQVTM, CDR2 ANQGSEA. Trimming took 1 base from V and 5 from J, leaving 8 bases between them. This CDR3 contains 13 residues. CDR3 nucleotide sequence: TGCAGCGTTGAAGGCCAGGGCAATGAAAAACTGTTTTTT. It encodes CSVEGQGNEKLFF.